The 25 T cell receptor beta chains in this list originate from one sample, sequenced in a study of cytomegalovirus exposure and HLA in healthy donors. Use of 60 Vbeta and 13 Jbeta primers characterized the PCR. Sequencing was performed with immunoSEQ multiplex PCR; in TCRdb, only in-frame clones are kept and a portion is missing. The sample has roughly 120,000 clones; around 78% are singletons. Material for sequencing was PBMCs. These receptor sequences come from a man in his fifties or sixties in good health and CMV-seronegative.

The chain couples TRBV28 to TRBJ2-7; 11 bases match TRBD2. With 6 bases clipped from V and 5 bases from J, the junction kept 9 bases outside the gene matches. Germline V gene data show CDR1 as MDHEN and CDR2 as SYDVKM. The CDR3 runs 15 residues. CDR3 region: CASSGGLAEAHEQYV. In nucleotides, the CDR3 is TGTGCCAGCAGCGGGGGACTAGCGGAGGCCCACGAGCAGTACGTC.

Note on this clone: The junction differs from germline at one of its ends, possibly a read error. The J gene is TRBJ1-5, the V gene TRBV5-1, with 8 bases lining up with TRBD1. The germline V gene encodes CDR1 SGHRS and CDR2 YFSETQ. The length of the CDR3 is 15 residues. CDR3 bases: TGCGCCAGCAGCCGATACTCAGGGGGCAACCAGCCCCAGCATTTT. The encoded protein is CASSRYSGGNQPQHF.

J is TRBJ2-1 and V is TRBV7-6; 10 bases are shared with TRBD2. V shed 5 bases, J shed 2 bases, and the junction held 3 bases outside the gene matches. From germline, CDR1 is SGHVS and CDR2 FNYEAQ. This CDR3 has 15 amino acids. CDR3 amino acids: CASSLSGGAYNEQFF. CDR3 coding DNA: TGTGCCAGCAGCCTCAGCGGGGGGGCCTACAATGAGCAGTTCTTC.

The chain is built from TRBV19 and TRBJ1-2; 11 nucleotides match TRBD1. The germline V gene has CDR1 LNHDA and CDR2 SQIVND (reference sequence). Trimming at V came to 4 bases and at J to 4 bases, leaving 5 bases not matched to a gene. The CDR3 totals 15 residues. CDR3 coding DNA: TGTGCCAGTAGTAGAGGACAGGGGGCTGGCTATGGCTACACCTTC. Protein sequence: CASSRGQGAGYGYTF.

This clone was seen a single time. The V gene is TRBV6-1, the J gene TRBJ2-1; D gene unclear. Germline assignment: CDR1 MNHNS and CDR2 SASEGT. The V end lost 7 bases, the J end lost 6 bases, and 10 bases lay between the germline ends. The CDR3 runs to 12 residues. Here the CDR3 DNA reads TGTGCCAGCACCCCCCCTCCCAATGAGCAGTTCTTC. Protein product: CASTPPPNEQFF.

V and J are TRBV5-1 and TRBJ1-2; D not certain. The CDR3 covers 11 residues. Trimming pared 4 bases from V and 5 bases from J, leaving 6 bases between. Germline V lookup: CDR1 SGHRS, CDR2 YFSETQ. CDR3 residues: CASSDTYGYTF. CDR3 DNA sequence: TGCGCCAGCAGCGACACATATGGCTACACCTTC.

This clone was counted between two and nine times. This chain connects TRBV5-1 to TRBJ2-5, with 7 nucleotides matching TRBD1. V was pared by 4 bases and J by 2 bases, with 2 bases of the junction left unmatched. The germline V gene has CDR1 SGHRS and CDR2 YFSETQ. CDR3 length: 13 residues. Written as DNA, the CDR3 is TGCGCCAGCAGCCCGGGACAGCAAGAGACCCAGTACTTC. It yields the protein CASSPGQQETQYF.

This CDR3 is CASRSGTSGLSSYNEQFF. CDR3 coding DNA: TGTGCCAGCAGAAGTGGGACTAGCGGTCTAAGCTCCTACAATGAGCAGTTCTTC. The V gene is TRBV2, the J gene TRBJ2-1; the match to TRBD2 covers 11 bases. This CDR3 region has 18 residues. Germline V gene sequence: CDR1 SNHLY, CDR2 FYNNEI. V shed 6 bases, J shed 0 bases, and the junction held 10 bases outside the gene matches.

Turning to this clone: The germline gene is not matched at one end of the junction; a read error may be the cause. V usage is TRBV9 and J usage is TRBJ1-6; 7 nucleotides line up with TRBD1. The CDR3 extends over 16 amino acids. Per the germline V gene, CDR1 is SGDLS and CDR2 is YYNGEE. This CDR3 is CVSSVADRPQNSPLHF. The CDR3 DNA reads as TGTGTCAGCAGCGTAGCGGACAGGCCCCAGAATTCACCCCTCCACTTT. The entire variable domain, with the rest obtained from reference TRBV9 and TRBJ1-6, is as follows: DSGVTQTPKHLITATGQRVTLRCSPRSGDLSVYWYQQSLDQGLQFLIQYYNGEERAKGNILERFSAQQFPDLHSELNLSSLELGDSALYFCVSSVADRPQNSPLHFGNGTRLTVT.

V is TRBV4-2 and J is TRBJ1-2; 8 nucleotides match TRBD1. Unmatched junction bases numbered 5, after V lost 0 bases and J lost 5 bases. The CDR3 is made up of 15 amino acids. Germline V CDR1 and CDR2: LGHNA, YNFKEQ. CDR3 bases: TGTGCCAGCAGCCAAGATCCCTGGACAGGGTATGGCTACACCTTC. It is translated as CASSQDPWTGYGYTF.

This CDR3 is CASSFPIGGSEKLFF. The CDR3, as DNA: TGTGCCAGCAGTTTTCCTATCGGAGGGTCTGAAAAACTGTTTTTT. This rearrangement joins TRBV28 to TRBJ1-4, with D unclear. CDR1 is MDHEN and CDR2 is SYDVKM in the germline V gene. V was clipped by 3 bases and J by 7 bases, with 15 bases between them. The CDR3 loop spans 15 amino acids.

The chain combines TRBV2 with TRBJ2-1; TRBD1 matches 9 bases. Per germline, CDR1 SNHLY and CDR2 FYNNEI. This CDR3 comprises 12 residues. The J segment lost 9 bases and the V segment lost 4 bases, leaving 1 base of the junction unmatched. The CDR3 DNA sequence: TGTGCCAGCAGTGTACAGGGGGCTGAGCAGTTCTTC. It encodes CASSVQGAEQFF.

The V call is TRBV15, the J call TRBJ2-5, with D possibly matching TRBD2 (6 bases). The germline V and J ends were trimmed by 0 bases and 10 bases, with 24 bases remaining between them. The length of the CDR3 is 17 residues. CDR1 is LNHNV and CDR2 is YYDKDF in the germline V gene (reference sequence). CDR3 sequence (DNA): TGTGCCACCAGCAGAGAGCCCCTAAACAGCGGGCCGGGGGACCAGTACTTC. Residues: CATSREPLNSGPGDQYF.

V and J are TRBV7-9 and TRBJ1-2; unclear D gene. Germline CDR1 is SEHNR and CDR2 is FQNEAQ (reference sequence). V lost 1 base and J 7 bases, leaving 7 bases between the germline ends. The CDR3 is made up of 12 amino acids. CDR3 in amino acids: CASSLGAGGYTF. CDR3 sequence (DNA): TGTGCCAGCAGCTTAGGGGCGGGTGGCTACACCTTC.

This rearrangement joins TRBV5-1 to TRBJ2-1, with D tentatively TRBD1 (6 bases). The CDR3 is made up of 13 amino acids. The V end was cut by 0 bases, the J end by 8 bases, with 9 bases between. CDR1 and CDR2 from the germline V gene are SGHRS and YFSETQ. This chain's CDR3 is CASSLGYRDEQFF. Written as DNA, the CDR3 is TGCGCCAGCAGCTTGGGGTACAGGGATGAGCAGTTCTTC. The entire variable domain, with the rest obtained from reference TRBV5-1 and TRBJ2-1, is as follows: KAGVTQTPRYLIKTRGQQVTLSCSPISGHRSVSWYQQTPGQGLQFLFEYFSETQRNKGNFPGRFSGRQFSNSRSEMNVSTLELGDSALYLCASSLGYRDEQFFGPGTRLTVL.

A remark on this clone: As the CDR3 is not closed by the conserved phenylalanine or tryptophan, this likely results from a read error. The rearrangement links TRBV4-2 to TRBJ2-4, with 8 bases identical to TRBD1. Germline CDR1 reads LGHNA; CDR2 reads YNFKEQ. The ends lost 0 bases at V and 8 bases at J; junction bases unmatched: 9. This CDR3 comprises 16 residues. CDR3 bases: TGTGCCAGCAGCCAAGAAATGAGACAGGGGATCGACATTCAGTACCTC. This encodes CASSQEMRQGIDIQYL.

A few counts support this clone. This rearrangement joins TRBV15 to TRBJ2-1, with 7 bases identical to TRBD2. With V trimmed by 2 bases and J by 6 bases, 7 bases remained unmatched. CDR1 and CDR2 from the germline V gene are LNHNV and YYDKDF (reference sequence). This CDR3 is built from 15 residues. The CDR3 spells CATSRWERGSNEQFF. The CDR3 nucleotides are TGTGCCACCAGCAGATGGGAGCGGGGAAGCAATGAGCAGTTCTTC.

As for this clone: The sample holds other DNA sequences that translate to the same CDR3. The chain carries TRBV4-2 and TRBJ1-1; a weak D match, TRBD1 (5 bases). The CDR3 contains 14 residues. Per the germline V gene, CDR1 is LGHNA and CDR2 is YNFKEQ. V lost 0 bases, J lost 1 base, and 6 bases lay in between. The CDR3 loop is CASSQDRGNTEAFF. CDR3 in DNA: TGTGCCAGCAGCCAAGATAGGGGGAACACTGAAGCTTTCTTT.

The table lists this clone with a few counts. The rearrangement links TRBV2 to TRBJ1-5; TRBD1 agrees at 10 bases. J gave up 1 base and V 7 bases, and 16 bases lay outside the gene matches. Per germline, CDR1 SNHLY and CDR2 FYNNEI. This CDR3 is 19 amino acids long. As DNA, the CDR3 is TGTGCCAGCACCGCGTGGACAGGGGGGACGATACCCAGCAATCAGCCCCAGCATTTT. As protein: CASTAWTGGTIPSNQPQHF.

This clone was detected a few times. DNA of the CDR3: TGTGCCAGCAGTGAGAGGGTAGCGGGGGCCTACGAGCAGTACTTC. It codes for CASSERVAGAYEQYF. The chain joins TRBV6-1 to TRBJ2-7, with 9 bases that match TRBD2. The CDR3 totals 15 residues. CDR1 is MNHNS, CDR2 SASEGT, per germline. V was pared by 3 bases and J by 2 bases, with 5 bases of the junction left unmatched.

The chain couples TRBV18 to TRBJ2-2, with 11 bases identical to TRBD1. V dropped 3 bases and J dropped 5; count of bases not matched to a gene: 11. Germline V CDR1 and CDR2: KGHSH, LQKENI. This CDR3 is 18 amino acids long. The CDR3 DNA reads as TGTGCCAGCTCACCTCAACAACCCGGGACAGGGGGAACCGGGGAGCTGTTTTTT. Encoded protein: CASSPQQPGTGGTGELFF.

The chain carries TRBV7-9 and TRBJ2-5; maybe TRBD2 (6 bases). CDR1 is SEHNR and CDR2 is FQNEAQ in the germline V gene (reference sequence). The CDR3 totals 15 residues. V was pared by 6 bases and J by 5 bases, with 19 bases between. The CDR3 DNA reads TGTGCCAGCAGTTTGATGGGGGGTGAGAGGGAGACCCAGTACTTC. Translating gives CASSLMGGERETQYF.

The rearrangement joins TRBV28 to TRBJ1-2, with D unresolved. Germline lookup yields CDR1 MDHEN and CDR2 SYDVKM. This CDR3 has 14 residues. V lost 8 bases to trimming and J lost 3 bases, with 16 bases between them. The CDR3 region is CASQTPAIDYGYTF. In nucleotides, the CDR3 is TGTGCCAGCCAGACACCTGCTATTGACTATGGCTACACCTTC.

As to this clone: The junction departs from the called germline gene at one end, perhaps through a read error. V is TRBV4-1 and J is TRBJ1-6; D is uncertain. The CDR3 is 16 amino acids. CDR1 is MGHRA, CDR2 YSYEKL, per germline. CDR3 in amino acids: CASSRTWGDYNSPLHF. The CDR3 region has the DNA TGTGCCAGCAGCCGGACCTGGGGAGACTATAATTCACCCCTCCACTTT.

This chain joins TRBV10-3 and TRBJ1-1; 11 bases fit TRBD1. The CDR3 has 14 residues. Germline trimming cut 6 bases from V and 3 bases from J; bases unmatched to any gene: 3. The germline V gene has CDR1 ENHRY and CDR2 SYGVKD. The DNA for the CDR3 is TGTGCCATCAGGGGGACAGGGGGAGACACTGAAGCTTTCTTT. This codes for CAIRGTGGDTEAFF.